The TCR beta chain under discussion was sequenced for a study of shared clonotypes between healthy human individuals (dated by TCRdb to the early 2020s). Background on the whole study: The cohort comprised two women and a few men aged 18 to 49 years. Per donor, three plates each were used for CD4 naive and CD4 memory, two for CD8 naive, and one for CD8 memory. To estimate repertoire size and how much clonotype sharing occurs between individuals, the study deeply sequenced the blood TCR repertoires of roughly 5 healthy adults. To increase sequencing depth and limit assay-specific biases, TCR repertoire library preparation and sequencing were carried out by different laboratories using diverse techniques. Between about 0.85 and 8.9 billion PBMCs per donor were obtained by leukapheresis.

Worth noting for this clone: Its binding antigen is unknown. One base away there is no much larger clone; base qualities are not given.

TCR CDR3 regions were amplified from genomic DNA by multiplex PCR using the deep immunoSEQ assay. Extracted genomic DNA from each cell subset was spread evenly across all wells of several immunoSEQ 96-well plates, with each plate serving as a replicate. For sorted subsets, each replicate PCR was loaded with roughly 0.2 ug genomic DNA, equivalent to 25,000 to 35,000 T cell genomes. The purified libraries were quantified using a Qubit 3.0 fluorometer, sized with a Bioanalyzer 2100, and then quantified again using the KAPA Library Quantification kit. Every immunoSEQ 96-well plate was sequenced on a separate single-read 150-cycle Illumina NextSeq 550 flow cell. In the paper's pipeline: Because the immunoSEQ output held only junctional sequences and lacked quality scores, the filtering could not match the filtering applied to full-length reads. Sequences were annotated with PyIR, a Python wrapper for IgBLAST v1.9, and V/J genes and CDR3 were assigned using IMGT germline references. Reads with weak V/J assignments (E-value above 1e-6), missing CDR3, stop codons, out-of-frame junctions, or ambiguous translated residues were removed. V3J clonotypes were defined as sequences sharing the same inferred V gene, J gene, and CDR3 amino acid sequence. To compute the percentage overlap between repertoires, the number of shared unique clonotypes was divided by the size of the smaller repertoire. Richness of each repertoire was evaluated using RTK rarefaction, the Chao1 estimator, and Recon v2.1 estimates of unobserved clonotypes. For all TCRbeta clonotypes obtained by the gDNA method from a few donors, generation probabilities were computed with OLGA. In TCRdb, the immuneACCESS table is reduced to in-frame sequences with V and J assigned. These tables do not hold every clone; where another copy was compared, an unresolved V gene accounts for under half, and the others remain unexplained. The V and J calls and clone size come from that table; D and trimming were worked out from the DNA. In this sample the table shows roughly 2.1 million clones, approximately 94% of which occur a single time. The ten largest clones capture roughly 1.7% of the sample.

The paper's findings and limits, for the study overall: Sampling was restricted to blood, and TCR repertoires in tissue are likely to differ from TCR repertoires in blood. Even with the large sequencing depth, rarefaction of the sorted-subset datasets indicated that sequencing was incomplete. Across a handful of donors, about 5% of naive CD4, roughly 3.4% of naive CD8, 2% to 2.5% of memory CD4, and 0.4% to 0.45% of memory CD8 clonotypes were shared. Larger estimated clonotype richness was generally found for naive subsets than for memory subsets. Higher generation probabilities were observed for clonotypes shared by all four sorted-subset donors than for non-shared clonotypes. Because the study included a small number of donors, the genetic and exposure-history diversity represented was limited. Based on pairwise subsampling, the degree of clonotype sharing among donors was expected to be affected by sequencing depth.

For the CD8 naive samples, CD45RO-negative cells were positively selected for CCR7, yielding a CD45RA+CCR7+ population from which TemRA cells were excluded. Healthy HIV-negative adults with no recently reported acute infections or vaccinations were included as donors. All donors were Caucasian adults living in Nashville, Tennessee, USA. Blood was obtained by leukapheresis, after which PBMCs were separated by Ficoll-Histopaque density gradient centrifugation and cryopreserved in liquid nitrogen vapor phase. Analytical flow cytometry was used to check the purity and quantity of each magnetically sorted T cell population. Genomic DNA was isolated from each sorted fraction and quantified by UV absorbance on a Nanodrop 2000c. From cysteine to phenylalanine, the CDR3 is 15 amino acids long. The only DNA kept is the CDR3, 45 bases in frame from the first base. V and J are truncated by 6 bases and 3 bases respectively, leaving an intervening sequence of 18 bases. From the germline V gene, CDR1 is MNHEY and CDR2 is SVGAGI.

Sequencing was performed on naive CD8+ T cells from PBMCs. The cell subset or site label here, explained by the study, means: CD45RA+CCR7+. Recombination linked TRBV6-5 to TRBJ2-7; TRBD1 might be the D gene, on 5 matching bases. The source of this sequence is a man younger than 35 in good health. Some clones in this sample may be carry-over from other donors' samples. CDR3 loop: CASSILGRTNYEQYF. Read as DNA, the sequence is TGTGCCAGCAGCATCTTGGGGCGGACAAACTACGAGCAGTACTTC.